The 30 T cell receptor beta chains in this list originate from one sample, sequenced in a study of blood T cell repertoires in COVID-19. TCRdb's copy holds only in-frame clones and misses some; the assay was immunoSEQ multiplex PCR. The top ten clones hold over 9% of a sample with 35,000 to 55,000 clones, approximately 85% of them seen once. Sequenced input: peripheral blood. Receptors were obtained from a human donor in a cohort sampled during active COVID-19.

The CDR3 region has the DNA TGTGCCACCAGTGACAGTAGGACAAGCCAAGAGACCCAGTACTTC. It codes for CATSDSRTSQETQYF. This chain joins TRBV24-1 and TRBJ2-5; maybe TRBD1 (5 bases). CDR1 and CDR2 from the germline V gene are KGHDR and SFDVKD. Trimming shortened V by 4 bases and J by 1 base, and 12 bases separated the two germline ends. This CDR3 has 15 amino acids.

The V and J genes are TRBV11-1 and TRBJ2-7; 7 nucleotides match TRBD2. The CDR3 contains 14 residues. V lost 1 base and J lost 2; bases outside the gene matches: 2. Germline CDR1 SGHAT, CDR2 FQDESV (reference sequence). The CDR3: CASSLGGGTYEQYF. DNA for the CDR3: TGTGCCAGCAGCTTAGGGGGGGGAACCTACGAGCAGTACTTC.

This clone came up once. This sequence joins TRBV11-2 and TRBJ2-7; unclear D gene. Germline V gene sequence: CDR1 SGHAT, CDR2 FQNNGV. Trimming stripped 0 bases from V and 5 bases from J, with 8 bases between. The CDR3 spans 13 residues. The CDR3 coding sequence is TGTGCCAGCAGCTTAGATCGAGGCGACGAGCAGTACTTC. It codes for CASSLDRGDEQYF.

This chain's CDR3 is CATSDKILAGATDTQYF. As DNA, the CDR3 is TGTGCCACCAGTGACAAGATACTAGCGGGGGCCACAGATACGCAGTATTTT. The V gene is TRBV24-1, the J gene TRBJ2-3, with 11 bases fitting TRBD2. J lost 2 bases, V lost 4 bases, and 7 bases had no gene match. CDR3 length equals 17 residues. The V gene's germline CDR1 is KGHDR and CDR2 SFDVKD.

V and J are TRBV7-9 and TRBJ2-7; D is perhaps TRBD1 (6 bases). The V end lost 5 bases, the J end lost 6 bases, and 14 bases lay between the germline ends. CDR3 size: 13 residues. The germline gives CDR1 SEHNR, CDR2 FQNEAQ (reference sequence). CDR3 loop: CASSLYTGSEQYF. Written as DNA, the CDR3 is TGTGCCAGCAGCCTTTACACAGGGAGCGAGCAGTACTTC.

V is TRBV19 and J is TRBJ2-7; tentatively, D is TRBD1 (6 bases). Between the trimmed V and J ends, which lost 7 bases and 6 bases, there was a span of 16 bases. Germline V CDR1 and CDR2: LNHDA, SQIVND (reference sequence). The CDR3 loop spans 13 amino acids. The CDR3 DNA follows: TGTGCCAGTACTCCGAGGGGGACGGGCGAGCAGTACTTC. Translation gives CASTPRGTGEQYF. Full variable domain (outside the CDR3, taken from reference TRBV19 and TRBJ2-7): DGGITQSPKYLFRKEGQNVTLSCEQNLNHDAMYWYRQDPGQGLRLIYYSQIVNDFQKGDIAEGYSVSREKKESFPLTVTSAQKNPTAFYLCASTPRGTGEQYFGPGTRLTVT.

The chain couples TRBV28 to TRBJ1-2; 8 positions agree with TRBD1. Germline V gene data show CDR1 as MDHEN and CDR2 as SYDVKM. The CDR3 spans 15 residues. V was pared by 8 bases and J by 14 bases, with 22 bases of the junction left unmatched. The CDR3 sequence: CASGSFGGTGFMLTF. The CDR3 nucleotides read TGTGCCAGCGGGTCGTTCGGGGGGACAGGCTTTATGCTGACCTTC.

The rearrangement uses TRBV9 and TRBJ2-1; 8 bases are shared with TRBD2. The CDR3 is 15 amino acids. V shed 1 base and J 8 bases; nucleotides not matched to a gene: 8. CDR1 SGDLS and CDR2 YYNGEE come from the germline V gene. The CDR3 region has the DNA TGTGCCAGCAGCGTACGGGGGGGCCTATGGGATGAGCAGTTCTTC. It is translated as CASSVRGGLWDEQFF.

This clone was observed a handful of times. The rearrangement links TRBV3-1 (or the pseudogene TRBV3-2) to TRBJ2-1; weak D call: TRBD2 (5 bases). The CDR3 has 14 amino acids. The germline V gene has CDR1 LGHDT and CDR2 YNNKEL (reference sequence). Trimming took 4 bases from V and 4 from J, leaving 11 bases between them. The CDR3 is CASSPLGGYNEQFF. CDR3 sequence (DNA): TGTGCCAGCAGCCCCCTGGGCGGGTACAATGAGCAGTTCTTC.

The gene calls are TRBV9 and TRBJ2-7; 12 bases agree with TRBD1. Germline-derived CDR1 and CDR2 are SGDLS and YYNGEE. The CDR3 is 14 residues long. V dropped 4 bases and J dropped 4; count of bases not matched to a gene: 3. CDR3 protein: CASSPGQGAYEQYF. CDR3 in DNA: TGTGCCAGCAGCCCGGGACAGGGGGCTTACGAGCAGTACTTC.

The chain's CDR3 is CASSRAQRADYGYTF. The CDR3 bases are TGTGCCAGCAGCCGCGCGCAGCGGGCTGACTATGGCTACACCTTC. The V call is TRBV5-6, the J call TRBJ1-2; D is unresolved. V gave up 4 bases and J gave up 3 bases, with 16 bases separating them. This CDR3 spans 15 amino acids. Per the germline V gene, CDR1 is SGHDT and CDR2 is YYEEEE.

This rearrangement joins TRBV7-9 to TRBJ1-2; D is unclear. The germline CDR1 and CDR2 sequences are SEHNR and FQNEAQ (reference sequence). Trimming left V 5 bases short and J 5 bases short, with 15 bases between. The CDR3 loop spans 14 amino acids. CDR3 loop: CASSRGGGQYGYTF. DNA of the CDR3: TGTGCCAGCAGCCGCGGAGGAGGGCAATATGGCTACACCTTC. The full variable domain, completed using reference TRBV7-9 and TRBJ1-2, is DTGVSQNPRHKITKRGQNVTFRCDPISEHNRLYWYRQTLGQGPEFLTYFQNEAQLEKSRLLSDRFSAERPKGSFSTLEIQRTEQGDSAMYLCASSRGGGQYGYTFGSGTRLTVV.

V usage is TRBV18 and J usage is TRBJ1-6, with 8 bases identical to TRBD1. The CDR3 is made up of 14 amino acids. Germline CDR1 is KGHSH and CDR2 is LQKENI. V was pared by 6 bases and J by 10 bases, with 8 bases of the junction left unmatched. The CDR3 nucleotides are TGTGCCAGCTCCAGGGACAGGCGGGGCTCACCCCTCCACTTT. It encodes CASSRDRRGSPLHF.

The chain uses TRBV28 and TRBJ2-7; D remains ambiguous. Trimming cost V 3 bases and J 0 bases, with 9 bases left between them. CDR3 length equals 14 residues. Per the germline V gene, CDR1 is MDHEN and CDR2 is SYDVKM. The CDR3 sequence is CASSLTSSSYEQYF. The CDR3 DNA follows: TGTGCCAGCAGTTTGACTTCCAGCTCCTACGAGCAGTACTTC.

The chain uses TRBV15 and TRBJ2-3; 7 nucleotides match TRBD1. V was pared by 4 bases and J by 2 bases, with 6 bases of the junction left unmatched. Germline V gene sequence: CDR1 LNHNV, CDR2 YYDKDF (reference sequence). CDR3 size: 15 residues. CDR3 sequence: CATSIQGSPTDTQYF. DNA of the CDR3: TGTGCCACCAGCATACAGGGGTCCCCCACAGATACGCAGTATTTT.

The genes are TRBV2 and TRBJ2-5, with D uncertain. Between the trimmed V and J ends, which lost 8 bases and 1 base, there was a span of 8 bases. There are 12 residues in the CDR3. CDR1 is SNHLY, CDR2 FYNNEI, per germline. The CDR3 is CASGPFQETQYF. The CDR3 DNA sequence: TGTGCCAGCGGGCCATTCCAAGAGACCCAGTACTTC.

A few counts support this clone. The chain links TRBV15 to TRBJ1-4; TRBD1 agrees at 10 bases. Trimming cost V 2 bases and J 7 bases; bases outside gene matches: 7. The CDR3 has 16 residues. From germline, CDR1 is LNHNV and CDR2 YYDKDF (reference sequence). CDR3 in DNA: TGTGCCACCAGCAGATCCTTGACAGGGGGCCGTGAAAAACTGTTTTTT. Translating gives CATSRSLTGGREKLFF.

The J gene is TRBJ2-7, the V gene TRBV4-1; D perhaps matches TRBD2 (5 bases). The CDR3 has 15 residues. V was clipped by 0 bases and J by 2 bases, with 11 bases between them. Germline loops: CDR1 MGHRA, CDR2 YSYEKL. For the CDR3, the DNA is TGCGCCAGCAGCCAAGAGCCGGGGAACCCCTACGAGCAGTACTTC. Translation: CASSQEPGNPYEQYF.

This rearrangement joins TRBV9 to TRBJ2-2; 9 bases match TRBD1. The CDR3 extends over 16 amino acids. V shed 2 bases and J 3 bases; nucleotides not matched to a gene: 5. Germline V gene sequence: CDR1 SGDLS, CDR2 YYNGEE. In nucleotides, the CDR3 is TGTGCCAGCAGCGTGGGACAGGGCGGCTACACCGGGGAGCTGTTTTTT. The encoded protein is CASSVGQGGYTGELFF.

CDR3 residues: CASSSPGTGGGGAFF. The CDR3, as DNA: TGCGCCAGCAGCTCCCCCGGGACAGGGGGGGGTGGGGCTTTCTTT. The chain carries TRBV5-1 and TRBJ1-1, with 11 bases matching TRBD1. The CDR3 is 15 residues long. In germline, CDR1 is SGHRS, CDR2 YFSETQ. Trimming at V came to 3 bases and at J to 11 bases, leaving 12 bases not matched to a gene. Combining the CDR3 with reference TRBV5-1 and TRBJ1-1 gives the whole variable domain KAGVTQTPRYLIKTRGQQVTLSCSPISGHRSVSWYQQTPGQGLQFLFEYFSETQRNKGNFPGRFSGRQFSNSRSEMNVSTLELGDSALYLCASSSPGTGGGGAFFGQGTRLTVV.

V gene TRBV18 combines with J gene TRBJ2-5, with a possible D match to TRBD2 (6 bases). Trimming cost V 6 bases and J 5 bases, with 28 bases left between them. Germline CDR1 reads KGHSH; CDR2 reads LQKENI. The CDR3 runs 18 residues. Here the CDR3 reads CASSPFSILSGGKETQYF. The CDR3 DNA reads TGTGCCAGCTCTCCCTTCTCCATACTGTCCGGGGGAAAGGAGACCCAGTACTTC. Complete variable domain (other parts from reference TRBV18 and TRBJ2-5): NAGVMQNPRHLVRRRGQEARLRCSPMKGHSHVYWYRQLPEEGLKFMVYLQKENIIDESGMPKERFSAEFPKEGPSILRIQQVVRGDSAAYFCASSPFSILSGGKETQYFGPGTRLLVL.

This clone was detected a few times. V and J are TRBV11-2 and TRBJ2-5; TRBD1 matches 7 bases. The trim removed 0 bases at V and 7 bases at J, leaving 8 bases unmatched. This CDR3 comprises 15 residues. Germline lookup yields CDR1 SGHAT and CDR2 FQNNGV. The chain's CDR3 is CASSLDIGGVGTQYF. CDR3 sequence (DNA): TGTGCCAGCAGCTTAGATATAGGGGGCGTAGGGACCCAGTACTTC.

This rearrangement joins TRBV10-3 to TRBJ2-7; possible D gene TRBD1, 5 bases. Looked up from germline, CDR1 is ENHRY and CDR2 is SYGVKD. The length of the CDR3 is 14 residues. V lost 0 bases and J lost 3, with 9 bases in between. CDR3 amino acids: CAISESDRGYEQYF. In DNA, the CDR3 is TGTGCCATCAGTGAGTCGGATAGGGGCTACGAGCAGTACTTC.

This clone was seen a single time. The rearrangement links TRBV27 to TRBJ2-3, with D tentatively TRBD1 (5 bases). Between the trimmed V and J ends, which lost 3 bases and 1 base, there was a span of 11 bases. CDR1 MNHEY and CDR2 SMNVEV come from the germline V gene (reference sequence). CDR3 length equals 15 residues. The CDR3 nucleotides are TGTGCCAGCAGTTTCGAAACAGGTCGCACAGATACGCAGTATTTT. This codes for CASSFETGRTDTQYF.

The rearrangement links TRBV27 to TRBJ2-5; tentative D call: TRBD2 (6 bases). The V gene's germline CDR1 is MNHEY and CDR2 SMNVEV (reference sequence). The CDR3 has 14 amino acids. The V gene lost 4 bases and the J gene lost 4 bases, with 13 bases spanning the gap. The CDR3 protein is CASSSGLVRETQYF. CDR3 nucleotide sequence: TGTGCCAGCAGTTCGGGACTGGTCCGAGAGACCCAGTACTTC.

The V gene is TRBV4-1, the J gene TRBJ1-5; D remains unclear. This CDR3 contains 15 residues. Trimming shortened V by 0 bases and J by 0 bases, and 6 bases separated the two germline ends. Germline-derived CDR1 and CDR2 are MGHRA and YSYEKL. CDR3 residues: CASSQEGYSNQPQHF. In DNA form, the CDR3 reads TGCGCCAGCAGCCAAGAGGGCTATAGCAATCAGCCCCAGCATTTT.

The J gene is TRBJ1-6, the V gene TRBV9, with a possible D match to TRBD1 (5 bases). This CDR3 region has 13 residues. Germline assignment: CDR1 SGDLS and CDR2 YYNGEE. Trimming took off 4 bases at V and 10 bases at J, with 12 bases between the two ends. CDR3 bases: TGTGCCAGCAGCCTTTCGCAGGGCTCACCCCTCCACTTT. Translation: CASSLSQGSPLHF.

The CDR3, as DNA: TGTGCCAGCAGCCGAGGGACAGGGGGAACTGAAGCTTTCTTT. It is translated as CASSRGTGGTEAFF. V is TRBV7-9 and J is TRBJ1-1; 11 nucleotides match TRBD1. The CDR3 extends over 14 amino acids. The J segment lost 5 bases and the V segment lost 5 bases, leaving 4 bases of the junction unmatched. Per the germline V gene, CDR1 is SEHNR and CDR2 is FQNEAQ (reference sequence). Drawing the rest from reference TRBV7-9 and TRBJ1-1, the complete variable domain is DTGVSQNPRHKITKRGQNVTFRCDPISEHNRLYWYRQTLGQGPEFLTYFQNEAQLEKSRLLSDRFSAERPKGSFSTLEIQRTEQGDSAMYLCASSRGTGGTEAFFGQGTRLTVV.

The chain combines TRBV7-6 with TRBJ1-1, with 10 positions matching TRBD1. The germline gives CDR1 SGHVS, CDR2 FNYEAQ. The CDR3 loop spans 17 amino acids. The V segment lost 1 base and the J segment 3 bases; nucleotides outside the gene matches: 8. For the CDR3, the DNA is TGTGCCAGCAGCTTAGGTTGGGGGACAGGGGCGTACACTGAAGCTTTCTTT. Amino acids: CASSLGWGTGAYTEAFF.

The rearrangement uses TRBV12-3 or TRBV12-4 and TRBJ1-2; D might be TRBD1 (5 bases). This CDR3 has 12 residues. Deletions cut 3 bases from V and 7 bases from J, with 9 bases between. CDR3 DNA: TGTGCCAGCAGTTTGAGGAGGGGTGGCTACACCTTC. Amino acid sequence: CASSLRRGGYTF.